This entry lists 10 T cell receptor beta chains sequenced from one sample in a study of regulatory T cells in long-lasting Graves disease. Sequencing libraries for TCR beta were prepared with iRepertoire HTBI primers and Arm-PCR of CDR3 regions. Using its own MiXCR run on the multiplex PCR reads, TCRdb lists one record per CDR3 protein. The sample holds about 300,000 distinct CDR3 sequences, under 20% seen once. Time point specified: newly diagnosed GD, antithyroid drugs for less than 3 months. Extracted RNA from PBMCs served as the source of the TCR library. The source material was peripheral blood mononuclear cells (PBMCs), sampled at new diagnosis, from a patient treated with antithyroid drugs. These receptors originate from a female donor with Graves disease.

The table lists this clonotype with many counts. The chain has TRBV5-6 and TRBJ2-2, with 9 nucleotides matching TRBD1. This CDR3 comprises 14 residues. The V and J ends lost 0 bases and 9 bases, in that order; junction bases with no gene match: 3. The germline V gene encodes CDR1 SGHDT and CDR2 YYEEEE. CDR3 protein: CASSLAGTGRELFF. The CDR3 DNA sequence: TGTGCCAGCAGCTTGGCCGGGACAGGGAGGGAGCTGTTTTTT.

At least ten counts were recorded for this clonotype. V gene TRBV3-1 combines with J gene TRBJ2-7, with 7 positions matching TRBD1. The CDR3 length is 13 residues. V shed 3 bases and J 6 bases; nucleotides not matched to a gene: 5. Germline V lookup: CDR1 LGHDT, CDR2 YNNKEL (reference sequence). The CDR3 coding sequence is TGTGCCAGCAGCCAGGGACAGAAAGGCGAGCAGTACTTC. It codes for CASSQGQKGEQYF.

This CDR3 is CASTPRQGQETQYF. The CDR3 bases are TGTGCCAGCACCCCACGACAGGGACAAGAGACCCAGTACTTC. The chain uses TRBV12-3 or TRBV12-4 and TRBJ2-5, with 7 bases that match TRBD1. The CDR3 length is 14 residues. V lost 7 bases, J lost 2 bases, and 7 bases stayed unmatched.

The chain has TRBV19 and TRBJ1-5; no reliable D call. V lost 4 bases to trimming and J lost 1 base, with 11 bases between them. Germline lookup yields CDR1 LNHDA and CDR2 SQIVND (reference sequence). The CDR3 sequence is 15 residues long. CDR3 loop: CASSNSGGSNQPQHF. CDR3 sequence (DNA): TGTGCCAGTAGTAACTCCGGAGGGAGCAATCAGCCCCAGCATTTT.

This clonotype came up many times. J is TRBJ1-2 and V is TRBV28, with 9 bases that match TRBD1. Trimming took 4 bases from V and 8 from J; bases not matched to a gene: 11. Germline values: CDR1 MDHEN, CDR2 SYDVKM. CDR3 length equals 15 residues. The CDR3 sequence is CASSSLGQGNHGYTF. The DNA for the CDR3 is TGTGCCAGCAGTTCCTTGGGACAGGGAAACCACGGCTACACCTTC.

This clonotype was observed a few times. The chain has TRBV11-2 and TRBJ2-7; 7 bases line up with TRBD2. J lost 2 bases, V lost 5 bases, and 6 bases had no gene match. The CDR3 spans 14 residues. Germline-derived CDR1 and CDR2 are SGHAT and FQNNGV. For the CDR3, the DNA is TGTGCCAGCAGCAAAAGCGGGGCCACCTACGAGCAGTACTTC. Its translation: CASSKSGATYEQYF. The entire variable domain, with the rest obtained from reference TRBV11-2 and TRBJ2-7, is as follows: EAGVAQSPRYKIIEKRQSVAFWCNPISGHATLYWYQQILGQGPKLLIQFQNNGVVDDSQLPKDRFSAERLKGVDSTLKIQPAKLEDSAVYLCASSKSGATYEQYFGPGTRLTVT.

V usage is TRBV5-1 and J usage is TRBJ2-7; 14 bases are shared with TRBD2. CDR3 length: 17 amino acids. The junction had 4 bases not matched to a gene; V was cut back by 0 bases and J by 2 bases. Germline V lookup: CDR1 SGHRS, CDR2 YFSETQ. The DNA for the CDR3 is TGCGCCAGCAGCTTGGCCGGGACTAGCGGGAGTACCTACGAGCAGTACTTC. Amino acids: CASSLAGTSGSTYEQYF. The variable domain in full, with the rest retrieved from reference TRBV5-1 and TRBJ2-7, is KAGVTQTPRYLIKTRGQQVTLSCSPISGHRSVSWYQQTPGQGLQFLFEYFSETQRNKGNFPGRFSGRQFSNSRSEMNVSTLELGDSALYLCASSLAGTSGSTYEQYFGPGTRLTVT.

This clonotype was picked up many times. This chain uses TRBV10-3 with TRBJ1-2; weak D call: TRBD1 (5 bases). The V and J ends lost 9 bases and 6 bases respectively, with 14 bases between them. The CDR3 runs to 12 residues. Looked up from germline, CDR1 is ENHRY and CDR2 is SYGVKD. CDR3 protein: CAIPGRRHGYTF. For the CDR3, the DNA is TGTGCCATTCCGGGACGTAGGCATGGCTACACCTTC.

This chain joins TRBV24-1 and TRBJ1-4; D is possibly TRBD1 (5 bases). The CDR3 has 15 amino acids. The V end was cut by 5 bases, the J end by 5 bases, with 14 bases between. Looked up from germline, CDR1 is KGHDR and CDR2 is SFDVKD. DNA of the CDR3: TGTGCCACCAGTGGCCCCGACAGCTACAATGAAAAACTGTTTTTT. Translated: CATSGPDSYNEKLFF.

This clonotype was observed many times. The gene calls are TRBV2 and TRBJ2-7; 12 bases are a match to TRBD2. V shed 5 bases and J 6 bases; nucleotides not matched to a gene: 5. Germline loops: CDR1 SNHLY, CDR2 FYNNEI. The CDR3 totals 14 residues. As DNA, the CDR3 is TGTGCCAGCAGTCCTAGCGGGAGGGCCAGCGAGCAGTACTTC. This gives the protein CASSPSGRASEQYF.